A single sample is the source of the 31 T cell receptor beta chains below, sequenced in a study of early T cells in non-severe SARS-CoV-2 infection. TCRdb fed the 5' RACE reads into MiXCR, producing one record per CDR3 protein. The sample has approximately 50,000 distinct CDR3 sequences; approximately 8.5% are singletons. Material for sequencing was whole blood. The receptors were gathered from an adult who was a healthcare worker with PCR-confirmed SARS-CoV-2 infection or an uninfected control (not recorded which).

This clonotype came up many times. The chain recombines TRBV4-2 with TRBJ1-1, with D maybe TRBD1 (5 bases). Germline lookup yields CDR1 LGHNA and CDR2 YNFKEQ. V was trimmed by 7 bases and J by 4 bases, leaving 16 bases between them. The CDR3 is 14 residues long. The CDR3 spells CASNTGGSGTEAFF. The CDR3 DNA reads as TGTGCCAGCAACACGGGGGGGTCGGGCACTGAAGCTTTCTTT.

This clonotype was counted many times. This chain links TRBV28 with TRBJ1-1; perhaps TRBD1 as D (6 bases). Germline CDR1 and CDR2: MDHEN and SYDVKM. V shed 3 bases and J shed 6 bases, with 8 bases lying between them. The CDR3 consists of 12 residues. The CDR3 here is CASSLNRAEAFF. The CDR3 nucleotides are TGTGCCAGCAGTTTGAACAGGGCTGAAGCTTTCTTT.

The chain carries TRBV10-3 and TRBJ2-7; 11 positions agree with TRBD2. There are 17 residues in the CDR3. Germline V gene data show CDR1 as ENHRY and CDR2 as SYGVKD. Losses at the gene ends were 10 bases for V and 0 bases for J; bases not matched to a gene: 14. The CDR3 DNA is TGTGCCACCCGCCCTGGGGTAGCGGGAGGGAGCTCCTACGAGCAGTACTTC. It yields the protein CATRPGVAGGSSYEQYF.

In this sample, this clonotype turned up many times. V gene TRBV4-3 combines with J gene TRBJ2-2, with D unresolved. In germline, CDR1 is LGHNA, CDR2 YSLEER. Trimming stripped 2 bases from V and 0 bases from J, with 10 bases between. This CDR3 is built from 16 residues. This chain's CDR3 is CASSQRVDPNTGELFF. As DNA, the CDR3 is TGCGCCAGCAGCCAAAGAGTCGACCCGAACACCGGGGAGCTGTTTTTT.

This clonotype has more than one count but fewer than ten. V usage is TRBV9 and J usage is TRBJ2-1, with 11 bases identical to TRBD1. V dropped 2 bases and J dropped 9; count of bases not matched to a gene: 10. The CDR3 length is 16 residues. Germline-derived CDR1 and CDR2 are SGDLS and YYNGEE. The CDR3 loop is CASSVSFGQGATEQFF. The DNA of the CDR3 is TGTGCCAGCAGCGTTAGTTTCGGACAGGGGGCTACTGAGCAGTTCTTC. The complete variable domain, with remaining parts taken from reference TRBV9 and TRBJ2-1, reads DSGVTQTPKHLITATGQRVTLRCSPRSGDLSVYWYQQSLDQGLQFLIQYYNGEERAKGNILERFSAQQFPDLHSELNLSSLELGDSALYFCASSVSFGQGATEQFFGPGTRLTVL.

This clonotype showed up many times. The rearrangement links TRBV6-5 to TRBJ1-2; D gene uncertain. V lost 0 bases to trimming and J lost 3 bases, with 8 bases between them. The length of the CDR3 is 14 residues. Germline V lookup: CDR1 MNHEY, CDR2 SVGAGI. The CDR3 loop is CASSYSSGDYGYTF. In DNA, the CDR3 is TGTGCCAGCAGTTACTCTTCAGGAGACTATGGCTACACCTTC.

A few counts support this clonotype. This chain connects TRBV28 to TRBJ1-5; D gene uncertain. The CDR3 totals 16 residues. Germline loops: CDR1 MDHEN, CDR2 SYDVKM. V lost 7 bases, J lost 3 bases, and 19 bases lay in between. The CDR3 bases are TGTGCCAGCAACGCCGTCGCAGCACCCCCCAATCAGCCCCAGCATTTT. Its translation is CASNAVAAPPNQPQHF.

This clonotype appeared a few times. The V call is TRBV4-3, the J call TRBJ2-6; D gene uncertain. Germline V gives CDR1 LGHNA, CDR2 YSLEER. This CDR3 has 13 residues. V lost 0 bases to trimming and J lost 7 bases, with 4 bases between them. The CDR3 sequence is CASSQDVANVLTF. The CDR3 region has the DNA TGCGCCAGCAGCCAAGATGTCGCCAACGTCCTGACTTTC.

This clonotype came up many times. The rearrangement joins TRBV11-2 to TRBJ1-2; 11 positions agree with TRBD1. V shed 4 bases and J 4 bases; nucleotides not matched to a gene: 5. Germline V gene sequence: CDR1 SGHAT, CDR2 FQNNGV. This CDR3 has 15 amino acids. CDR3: CASSSRTGGPYGYTF. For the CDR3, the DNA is TGTGCCAGCAGCTCCCGGACAGGGGGCCCCTATGGCTACACCTTC.

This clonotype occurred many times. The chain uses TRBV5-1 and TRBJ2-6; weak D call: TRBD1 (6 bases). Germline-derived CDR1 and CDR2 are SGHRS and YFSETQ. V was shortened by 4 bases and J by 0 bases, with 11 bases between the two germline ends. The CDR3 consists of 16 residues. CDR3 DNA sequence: TGCGCCAGCAGCGTGGACAGAAGCTCTGGGGCCAACGTCCTGACTTTC. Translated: CASSVDRSSGANVLTF.

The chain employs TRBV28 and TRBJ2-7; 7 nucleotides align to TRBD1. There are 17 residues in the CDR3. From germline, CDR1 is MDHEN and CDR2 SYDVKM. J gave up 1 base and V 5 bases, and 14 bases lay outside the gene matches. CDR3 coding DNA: TGTGCCAGCAGTCTGCCTTACCGGGACAGAAGATCCTACGAGCAGTACTTC. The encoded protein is CASSLPYRDRRSYEQYF.

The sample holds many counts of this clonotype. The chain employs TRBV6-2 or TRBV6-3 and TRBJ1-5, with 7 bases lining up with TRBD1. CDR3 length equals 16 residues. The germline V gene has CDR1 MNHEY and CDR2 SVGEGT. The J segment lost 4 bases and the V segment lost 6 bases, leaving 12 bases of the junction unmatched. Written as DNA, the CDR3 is TGTGCCAGCAGAGACCAGGGGGTAATGTCTAATCAGCCCCAGCATTTT. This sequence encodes CASRDQGVMSNQPQHF.

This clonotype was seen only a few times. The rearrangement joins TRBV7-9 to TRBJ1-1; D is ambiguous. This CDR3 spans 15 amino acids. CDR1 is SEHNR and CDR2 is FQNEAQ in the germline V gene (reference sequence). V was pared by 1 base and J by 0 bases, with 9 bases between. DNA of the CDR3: TGTGCCAGCAGCTTAGGTATATTCATGAACACTGAAGCTTTCTTT. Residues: CASSLGIFMNTEAFF.

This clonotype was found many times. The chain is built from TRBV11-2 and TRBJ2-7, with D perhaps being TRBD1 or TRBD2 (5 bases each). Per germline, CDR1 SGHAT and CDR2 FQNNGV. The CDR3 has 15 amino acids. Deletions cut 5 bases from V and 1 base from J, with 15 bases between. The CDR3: CASSPGRKPSYEQYF. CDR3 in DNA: TGTGCCAGCAGCCCGGGACGGAAGCCGTCCTACGAGCAGTACTTC.

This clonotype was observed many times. The CDR3 here is CASSIMGAEDTGELFF. The DNA of the CDR3 is TGTGCCAGTAGTATAATGGGGGCCGAGGACACCGGGGAGCTGTTTTTT. The chain uses TRBV19 and TRBJ2-2; possible D gene TRBD1, 6 bases. The CDR3 has 16 residues. The germline gives CDR1 LNHDA, CDR2 SQIVND (reference sequence). The V gene lost 2 bases and the J gene lost 3 bases, with 13 bases spanning the gap.

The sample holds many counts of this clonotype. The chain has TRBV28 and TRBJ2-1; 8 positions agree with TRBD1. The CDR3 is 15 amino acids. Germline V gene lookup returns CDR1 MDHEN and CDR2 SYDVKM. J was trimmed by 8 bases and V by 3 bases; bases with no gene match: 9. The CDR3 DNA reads TGTGCCAGCAGTTTGGTGGCAGGGGGCCTCGATGAGCAGTTCTTC. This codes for CASSLVAGGLDEQFF.

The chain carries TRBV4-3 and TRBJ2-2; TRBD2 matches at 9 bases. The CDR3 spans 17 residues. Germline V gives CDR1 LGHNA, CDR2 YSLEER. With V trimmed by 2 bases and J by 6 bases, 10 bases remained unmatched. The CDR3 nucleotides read TGCGCCAGCAGCCAATTGCGGCGGGAGGGCCGTTCCGGGGAGCTGTTTTTT. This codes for CASSQLRREGRSGELFF.

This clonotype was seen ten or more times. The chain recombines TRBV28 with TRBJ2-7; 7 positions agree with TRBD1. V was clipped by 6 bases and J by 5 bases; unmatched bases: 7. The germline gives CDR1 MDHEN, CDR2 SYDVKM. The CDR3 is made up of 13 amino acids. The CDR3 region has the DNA TGTGCCAGCAGCTCTACAGGGGCAAACGAGCAGTACTTC. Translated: CASSSTGANEQYF.

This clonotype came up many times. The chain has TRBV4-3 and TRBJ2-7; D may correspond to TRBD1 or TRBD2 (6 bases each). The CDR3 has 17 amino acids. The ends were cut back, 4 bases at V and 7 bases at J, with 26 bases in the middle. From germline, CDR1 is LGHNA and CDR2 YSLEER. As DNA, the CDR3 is TGCGCCAGCAGCCCCGCACGCGGGACAACCTACTCTAGGGAGCAGTACTTC. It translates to CASSPARGTTYSREQYF.

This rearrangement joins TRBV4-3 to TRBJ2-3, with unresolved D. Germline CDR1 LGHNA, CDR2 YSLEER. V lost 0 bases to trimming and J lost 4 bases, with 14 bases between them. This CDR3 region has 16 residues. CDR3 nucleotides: TGCGCCAGCAGCCAAGATGTTGGGGATCCCCCAGATACGCAGTATTTT. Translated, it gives CASSQDVGDPPDTQYF.

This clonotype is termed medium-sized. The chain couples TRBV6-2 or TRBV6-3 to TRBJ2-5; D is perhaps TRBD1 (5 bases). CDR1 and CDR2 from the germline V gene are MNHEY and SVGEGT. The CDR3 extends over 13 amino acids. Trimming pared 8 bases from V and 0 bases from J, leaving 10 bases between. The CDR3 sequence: CASGTGDQETQYF. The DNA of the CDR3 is TGTGCCAGCGGAACAGGTGACCAAGAGACCCAGTACTTC.

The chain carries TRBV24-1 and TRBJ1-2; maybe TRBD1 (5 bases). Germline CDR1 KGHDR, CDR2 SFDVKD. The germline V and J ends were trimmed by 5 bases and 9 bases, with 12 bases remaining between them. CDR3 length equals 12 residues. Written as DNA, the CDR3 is TGTGCCACCAGTGCGGGACTTTCTAGCTACACCTTC. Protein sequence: CATSAGLSSYTF.

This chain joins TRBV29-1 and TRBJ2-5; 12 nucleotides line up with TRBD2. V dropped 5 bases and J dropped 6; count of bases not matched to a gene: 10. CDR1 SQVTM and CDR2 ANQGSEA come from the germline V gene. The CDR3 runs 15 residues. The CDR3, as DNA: TGCAGCGTTCAGAAGACTAGCGGGAGCTTGAAGACCCAGTACTTC. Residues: CSVQKTSGSLKTQYF.

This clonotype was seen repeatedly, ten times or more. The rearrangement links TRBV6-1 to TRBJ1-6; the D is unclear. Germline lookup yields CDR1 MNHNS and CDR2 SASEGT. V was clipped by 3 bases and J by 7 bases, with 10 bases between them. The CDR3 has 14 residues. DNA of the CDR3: TGTGCCAGCAGTGATGAGGGTCGAAATTCACCCCTCCACTTT. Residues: CASSDEGRNSPLHF.

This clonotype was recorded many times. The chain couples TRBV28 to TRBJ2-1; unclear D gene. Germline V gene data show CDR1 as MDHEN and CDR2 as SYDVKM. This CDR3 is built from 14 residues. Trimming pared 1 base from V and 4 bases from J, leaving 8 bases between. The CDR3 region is CASSLSPPYNEQFF. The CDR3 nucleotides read TGTGCCAGCAGTTTATCCCCCCCATACAATGAGCAGTTCTTC.

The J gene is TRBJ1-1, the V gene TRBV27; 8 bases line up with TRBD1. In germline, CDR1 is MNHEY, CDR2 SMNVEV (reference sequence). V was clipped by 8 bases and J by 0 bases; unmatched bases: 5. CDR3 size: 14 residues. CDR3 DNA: TGTGCCAGCCAGGGGGCAGACATGAACACTGAAGCTTTCTTT. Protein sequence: CASQGADMNTEAFF.

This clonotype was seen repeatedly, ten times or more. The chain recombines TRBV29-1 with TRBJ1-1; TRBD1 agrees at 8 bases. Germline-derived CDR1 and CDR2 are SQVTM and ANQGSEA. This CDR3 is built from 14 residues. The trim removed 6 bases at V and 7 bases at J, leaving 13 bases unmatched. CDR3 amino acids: CSVADRAASIEAFF. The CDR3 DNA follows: TGCAGCGTCGCGGACAGGGCGGCGAGTATTGAAGCTTTCTTT.

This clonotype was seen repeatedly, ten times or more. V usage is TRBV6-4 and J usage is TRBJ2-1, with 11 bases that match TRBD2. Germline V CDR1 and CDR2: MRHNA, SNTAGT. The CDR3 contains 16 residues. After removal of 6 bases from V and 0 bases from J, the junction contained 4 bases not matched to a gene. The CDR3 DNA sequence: TGTGCCAGCAGGACCACTAGCGGGAGCTCCTACAATGAGCAGTTCTTC. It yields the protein CASRTTSGSSYNEQFF.

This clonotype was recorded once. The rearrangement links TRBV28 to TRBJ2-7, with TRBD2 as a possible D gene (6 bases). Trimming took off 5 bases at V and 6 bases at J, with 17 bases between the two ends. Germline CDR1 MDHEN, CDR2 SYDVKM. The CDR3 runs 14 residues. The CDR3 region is CASSPLVGGREQYF. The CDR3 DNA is TGTGCCAGCAGTCCCCTGGTTGGAGGGCGCGAGCAGTACTTC. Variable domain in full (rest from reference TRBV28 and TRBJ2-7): DVKVTQSSRYLVKRTGEKVFLECVQDMDHENMFWYRQDPGLGLRLIYFSYDVKMKEKGDIPEGYSVSREKKERFSLILESASTNQTSMYLCASSPLVGGREQYFGPGTRLTVT.

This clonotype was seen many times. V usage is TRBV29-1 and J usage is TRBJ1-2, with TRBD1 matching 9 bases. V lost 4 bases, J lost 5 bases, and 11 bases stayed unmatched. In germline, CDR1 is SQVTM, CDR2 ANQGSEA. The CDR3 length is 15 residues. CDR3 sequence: CSVVLGQGVGYGYTF. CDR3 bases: TGCAGCGTTGTTCTGGGACAGGGAGTTGGGTATGGCTACACCTTC. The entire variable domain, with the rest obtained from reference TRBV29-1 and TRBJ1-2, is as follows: SAVISQKPSRDICQRGTSLTIQCQVDSQVTMMFWYRQQPGQSLTLIATANQGSEATYESGFVIDKFPISRPNLTFSTLTVSNMSPEDSSIYLCSVVLGQGVGYGYTFGSGTRLTVV.

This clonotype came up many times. CDR3: CSADKTSGRYEQYF. CDR3 sequence (DNA): TGCAGTGCTGATAAGACTAGCGGGAGATACGAGCAGTACTTC. The chain recombines TRBV20-1 with TRBJ2-7, with TRBD2 identical over 12 bases. In germline, CDR1 is DFQATT, CDR2 SNEGSKA (reference sequence). The length of the CDR3 is 14 residues. V was clipped by 5 bases and J by 4 bases; unmatched bases: 6.